One sample yielded the 18 T cell receptor beta chains listed below, sequenced in a study of brain T cells in children with intractable seizures. Data came from immunoSEQ multiplex PCR; TCRdb stores just in-frame clones and leaves some out. The sample lists 20,000 to 25,000 clones; 94% were seen once. The specimen comprised peripheral blood, sampled at surgery. These receptors all come from a boy between 5 and 17 years old with focal cortical dysplasia and intractable seizures.

V gene TRBV12-3 or TRBV12-4 combines with J gene TRBJ1-3, with D unclear. The CDR3 sequence is 12 residues long. V was cut by 8 bases and J by 0 bases, with 5 bases left in between. The CDR3 nucleotides are TGTGCCAGCGGATACTCTGGAAACACCATATATTTT. Translation gives CASGYSGNTIYF.

This chain links TRBV4-1 with TRBJ2-2; 8 positions agree with TRBD1. The CDR3 extends over 17 amino acids. Germline V gene data show CDR1 as MGHRA and CDR2 as YSYEKL. Trimming cost V 4 bases and J 1 base; bases outside gene matches: 8. CDR3 amino acids: CASSLIPGTGNTGELFF. The CDR3 coding sequence is TGCGCCAGCAGCCTTATCCCCGGGACAGGGAACACCGGGGAGCTGTTTTTT.

J is TRBJ1-1 and V is TRBV28; 7 bases agree with TRBD1. The CDR3 is 11 amino acids. The V and J ends lost 5 bases and 8 bases, in that order; junction bases with no gene match: 2. Germline V gene lookup returns CDR1 MDHEN and CDR2 SYDVKM. DNA for the CDR3: TGTGCCAGCAGTGACAGGGAAGAAGCTTTCTTT. Translation gives CASSDREEAFF.

The chain is built from TRBV24-1 and TRBJ2-3; D might be TRBD2 (5 bases). The CDR3 contains 16 residues. The germline CDR1 and CDR2 sequences are KGHDR and SFDVKD. Trimming stripped 6 bases from V and 0 bases from J, with 15 bases between. CDR3 sequence reads: CATSSQAVSSTDTQYF. The CDR3 DNA is TGTGCCACCAGTTCTCAAGCGGTATCGAGCACAGATACGCAGTATTTT.

The J gene is TRBJ2-1, the V gene TRBV27, with TRBD1 identical over 7 bases. The CDR3 extends over 16 amino acids. V dropped 2 bases and J dropped 4; count of bases not matched to a gene: 8. Per the germline V gene, CDR1 is MNHEY and CDR2 is SMNVEV (reference sequence). The CDR3 DNA is TGTGCCAGCAGTTTACTACAGGGGAGTTTATACAATGAGCAGTTCTTC. This encodes CASSLLQGSLYNEQFF.

The CDR3 sequence: CASRASNQPQHF. The CDR3 DNA follows: TGTGCCAGCAGAGCGAGCAATCAGCCCCAGCATTTT. This chain links TRBV28 with TRBJ1-5; no clear D. CDR3 size: 12 residues. V dropped 6 bases and J dropped 1 base, with 4 bases sitting between them. Germline CDR1 MDHEN, CDR2 SYDVKM. The full variable domain, rest sourced from reference TRBV28 and TRBJ1-5, is DVKVTQSSRYLVKRTGEKVFLECVQDMDHENMFWYRQDPGLGLRLIYFSYDVKMKEKGDIPEGYSVSREKKERFSLILESASTNQTSMYLCASRASNQPQHFGDGTRLSIL.

The rearrangement links TRBV6-5 to TRBJ2-2; 7 nucleotides align to TRBD1. The CDR3 is 13 residues long. V trimming: 6 bases; J trimming: 5 bases; junction bases outside the gene matches: 3. Per germline, CDR1 MNHEY and CDR2 SVGAGI. The CDR3 reads CASRTGKTGELFF. CDR3 bases: TGTGCCAGCAGGACAGGGAAAACCGGGGAGCTGTTTTTT.

The genes are TRBV2 and TRBJ1-2, with 8 positions matching TRBD1. Germline values: CDR1 SNHLY, CDR2 FYNNEI. The CDR3 covers 15 residues. V shed 4 bases and J 4 bases; nucleotides not matched to a gene: 8. For the CDR3, the DNA is TGTGCCAGCAGTGGAGGCCCGGACAGGGCCTATGGCTACACCTTC. This sequence encodes CASSGGPDRAYGYTF.

V gene TRBV10-3 combines with J gene TRBJ1-5; TRBD1 might be the D (5 bases). The CDR3 has 13 amino acids. Between the trimmed V and J ends, which lost 4 bases and 3 bases, there was a span of 7 bases. Germline CDR1 ENHRY, CDR2 SYGVKD. The CDR3 here is CAISVGDNQPQHF. CDR3 sequence (DNA): TGTGCCATCAGTGTGGGGGACAATCAGCCCCAGCATTTT.

This sequence joins TRBV6-5 and TRBJ1-1; tentatively, D is TRBD1 (5 bases). Germline-derived CDR1 and CDR2 are MNHEY and SVGAGI. The CDR3 has 15 amino acids. V lost 3 bases and J lost 4, with 15 bases in between. Here the CDR3 DNA reads TGTGCCAGCAGTTATCACACAGGTCGTGGCACTGAAGCTTTCTTT. This translates into CASSYHTGRGTEAFF.

The chain employs TRBV6-1 and TRBJ2-3; D possibly corresponds to TRBD2 (6 bases). V was trimmed by 2 bases and J by 2 bases, leaving 14 bases between them. Germline values: CDR1 MNHNS, CDR2 SASEGT. The CDR3 length is 16 residues. The CDR3, as DNA: TGTGCCAGCAGTGAACCCGGGACTTCATTCACAGATACGCAGTATTTT. Protein: CASSEPGTSFTDTQYF.

The V and J genes are TRBV29-1 and TRBJ2-1; D possibly corresponds to TRBD2 (5 bases). Trimming took 1 base from V and 4 from J, leaving 17 bases between them. The germline CDR1 and CDR2 sequences are SQVTM and ANQGSEA. This CDR3 has 16 amino acids. CDR3 DNA: TGCAGCGTTGAAGGAGATCTAGAGGGTTCATACAATGAGCAGTTCTTC. Translation gives CSVEGDLEGSYNEQFF.

The chain links TRBV4-1 to TRBJ2-7; D uncertain. CDR3 size: 14 residues. The germline V and J ends were trimmed by 0 bases and 1 base, with 7 bases remaining between them. The germline gives CDR1 MGHRA, CDR2 YSYEKL. DNA of the CDR3: TGCGCCAGCAGCCAAGACCCGGTTTCCTACGAGCAGTACGTC. Protein product: CASSQDPVSYEQYV.

This clone was picked up one time. The V and J genes are TRBV5-1 and TRBJ2-7, with 9 bases matching TRBD1. V dropped 1 base and J dropped 5; count of bases not matched to a gene: 7. The CDR3 has 15 residues. Germline CDR1 reads SGHRS; CDR2 reads YFSETQ. CDR3 amino acids: CASSLRTGAEDEQYF. DNA of the CDR3: TGCGCCAGCAGCTTGCGGACAGGGGCAGAGGACGAGCAGTACTTC. Complete variable domain (other parts from reference TRBV5-1 and TRBJ2-7): KAGVTQTPRYLIKTRGQQVTLSCSPISGHRSVSWYQQTPGQGLQFLFEYFSETQRNKGNFPGRFSGRQFSNSRSEMNVSTLELGDSALYLCASSLRTGAEDEQYFGPGTRLTVT.

This chain joins TRBV27 and TRBJ2-1; no firm D call. Germline V gene sequence: CDR1 MNHEY, CDR2 SMNVEV (reference sequence). With 5 bases removed from V and 0 bases from J, the gap between germline ends came to 11 bases. The CDR3 contains 15 residues. The DNA of the CDR3 is TGTGCCAGCAGTCAGACCTCGAGCTCCTACAATGAGCAGTTCTTC. Amino acids: CASSQTSSSYNEQFF.

The chain recombines TRBV5-5 with TRBJ2-7; D is perhaps TRBD1 (5 bases). CDR3 length equals 12 residues. The germline V and J ends were trimmed by 0 bases and 7 bases, with 8 bases remaining between them. Looked up from germline, CDR1 is SGHKS and CDR2 is YYEKEE (reference sequence). The CDR3 protein is CASSLVGVEQYF. In DNA form, the CDR3 reads TGTGCCAGCAGCTTGGTAGGGGTTGAGCAGTACTTC.

CDR3 sequence reads: CASSYRDRRNEQFF. The CDR3 DNA reads as TGTGCCAGCAGTTACAGGGACCGGCGGAATGAGCAGTTCTTC. The chain employs TRBV6-6 and TRBJ2-1; the D gene could be TRBD1 or TRBD2 (5 bases each). Trimming removed 2 bases from V and 7 bases from J, with 12 bases in between. Germline CDR1 reads MNHNY; CDR2 reads SVGAGI (reference sequence). CDR3 length: 14 amino acids.

The chain is built from TRBV19 and TRBJ2-7; TRBD1 aligns across 7 bases. This CDR3 spans 13 amino acids. The trim removed 2 bases at V and 6 bases at J, leaving 4 bases unmatched. Germline loops: CDR1 LNHDA, CDR2 SQIVND (reference sequence). The CDR3 here is CASSILGGSEQYF. The CDR3, as DNA: TGTGCCAGTAGTATACTAGGGGGCTCCGAGCAGTACTTC.